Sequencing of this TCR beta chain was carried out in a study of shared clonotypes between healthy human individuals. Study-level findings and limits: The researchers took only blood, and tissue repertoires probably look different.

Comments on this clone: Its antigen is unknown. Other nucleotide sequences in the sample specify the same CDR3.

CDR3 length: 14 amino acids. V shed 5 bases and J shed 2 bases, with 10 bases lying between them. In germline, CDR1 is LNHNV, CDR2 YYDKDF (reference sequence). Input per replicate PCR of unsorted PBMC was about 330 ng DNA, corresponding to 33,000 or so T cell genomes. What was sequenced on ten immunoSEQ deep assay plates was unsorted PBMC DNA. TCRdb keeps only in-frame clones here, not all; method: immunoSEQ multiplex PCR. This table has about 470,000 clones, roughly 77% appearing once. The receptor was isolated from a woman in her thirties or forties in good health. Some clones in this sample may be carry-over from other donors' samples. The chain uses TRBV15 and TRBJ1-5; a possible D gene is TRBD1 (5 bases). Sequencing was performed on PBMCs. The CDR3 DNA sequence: TGTGCCACCAGCCGGGACCTCGGCAATCAGCCCCAGCATTTT. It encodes CATSRDLGNQPQHF.